The source of this TCR beta chain is a study of T cells in localized non-small cell lung cancer. Sequencing was performed with immunoSEQ multiplex PCR; in TCRdb, only in-frame clones are kept and a portion is missing. Among 30,000 to 40,000 clones, approximately 83% were seen once, and the ten largest hold 6.4%. With V trimmed by 5 bases and J by 10 bases, 11 bases remained unmatched. CDR3 length: 14 amino acids. Germline assignment: CDR1 SNHLY and CDR2 FYNNEI. Study results and caveats: Across samples, adjacent lung featured a median 57 of the top 100 tumor clones. Longer survival (overall) was linked to higher T cell density in blood.

A note on this clone: Its antigen is not identified.

The chain joins TRBV2 to TRBJ1-5, with 7 bases aligning to TRBD1. This receptor was obtained from a man between 40 and 70 years old with stage I lung adenocarcinoma. The source was peripheral blood, collected before any cancer treatment. The CDR3 here is CASSSQGGPSPQHF. CDR3 nucleotide sequence: TGTGCCAGCAGTTCTCAGGGGGGCCCCTCCCCCCAGCATTTT.